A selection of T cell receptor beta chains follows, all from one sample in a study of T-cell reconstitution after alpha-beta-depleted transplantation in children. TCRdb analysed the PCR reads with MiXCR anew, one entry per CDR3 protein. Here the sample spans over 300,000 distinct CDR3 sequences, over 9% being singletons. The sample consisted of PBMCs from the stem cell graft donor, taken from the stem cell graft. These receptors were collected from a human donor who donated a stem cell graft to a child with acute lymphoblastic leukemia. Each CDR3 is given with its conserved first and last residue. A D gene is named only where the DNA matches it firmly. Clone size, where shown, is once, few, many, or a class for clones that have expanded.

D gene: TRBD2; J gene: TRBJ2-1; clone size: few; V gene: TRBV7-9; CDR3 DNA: TGTGCCAGCAGCCCCCCCGCGGGAGGGCCTAATGAGCAGTTCTTC; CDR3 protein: CASSPPAGGPNEQFF
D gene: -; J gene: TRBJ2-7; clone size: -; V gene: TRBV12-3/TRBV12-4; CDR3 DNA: TGTGCCAGCAGTTTAGAGGGGACAATGCCCTCCGAGCAGTACTTC; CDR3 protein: CASSLEGTMPSEQYF
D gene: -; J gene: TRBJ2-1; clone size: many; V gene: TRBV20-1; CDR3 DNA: TGCAGTGCTAGAGGGGTAGCAGACTACAATGAGCAGTTCTTC; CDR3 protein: CSARGVADYNEQFF
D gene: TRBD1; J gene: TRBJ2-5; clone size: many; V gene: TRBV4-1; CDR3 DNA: TGCGCCAGCAGCAAAATACAGGGGGGAGAGACCCAGTACTTC; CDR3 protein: CASSKIQGGETQYF
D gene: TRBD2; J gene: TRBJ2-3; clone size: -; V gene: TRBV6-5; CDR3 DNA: TGTGCCAGCAGTTACTCGAACGGGAGGGCCGGAGATACGCAGTATTTT; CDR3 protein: CASSYSNGRAGDTQYF
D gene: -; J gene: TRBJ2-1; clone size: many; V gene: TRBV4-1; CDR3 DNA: TGCGCCAGCAGCCAAGGCCAGACTCAGTGGGGATTTAACAATGAGCAGTTCTTC; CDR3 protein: CASSQGQTQWGFNNEQFF
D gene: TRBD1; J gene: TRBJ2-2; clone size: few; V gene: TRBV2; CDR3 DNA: TGTGCCAGCAGCACCGATGCAACAGGGGCGGGCGGGGAGCTGTTTTTT; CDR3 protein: CASSTDATGAGGELFF
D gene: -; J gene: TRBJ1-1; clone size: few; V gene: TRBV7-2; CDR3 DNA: TGTGCCAGCAGTCGTCCCCCTGGGACTGAAGCTTTCTTT; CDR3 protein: CASSRPPGTEAFF
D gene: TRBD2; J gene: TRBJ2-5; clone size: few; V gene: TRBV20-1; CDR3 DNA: TGCAGTGCCCATACTAGCGGTTTAGGGGAGACCCAGTACTTC; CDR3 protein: CSAHTSGLGETQYF
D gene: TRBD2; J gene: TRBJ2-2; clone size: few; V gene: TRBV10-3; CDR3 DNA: TGTGCCATCAGTGAGCCTCTAGCGGGAAAGGCCGGGGAGCTGTTTTTT; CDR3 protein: CAISEPLAGKAGELFF
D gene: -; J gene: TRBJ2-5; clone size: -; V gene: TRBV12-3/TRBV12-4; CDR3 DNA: TGTGCCAGCAGTTTTTCCACGACAGCAGTCCAAGAGACCCAGTACTTC; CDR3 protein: CASSFSTTAVQETQYF
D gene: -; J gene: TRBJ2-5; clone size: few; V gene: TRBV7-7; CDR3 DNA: TGTGCTAGCAGCCAGAACAGCGATTTCGGGACCCAGTACTTC; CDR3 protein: CASSQNSDFGTQYF
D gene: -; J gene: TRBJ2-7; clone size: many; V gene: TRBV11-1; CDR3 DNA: TGTGCCAGCAGCTTACCAGGGACACGGATTTACGAGCAGTACTTC; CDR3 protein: CASSLPGTRIYEQYF
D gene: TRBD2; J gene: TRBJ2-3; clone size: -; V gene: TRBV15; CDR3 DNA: TGTGCCACCAGCAGTGGACTAGCGGTAGCATCAACGCAGTATTTT; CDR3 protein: CATSSGLAVASTQYF
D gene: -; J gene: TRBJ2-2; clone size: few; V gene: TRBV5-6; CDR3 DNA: TGTGCCAGCAGCTTGATCAGGGCCGGGGAGCTGTTTTTT; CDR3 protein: CASSLIRAGELFF
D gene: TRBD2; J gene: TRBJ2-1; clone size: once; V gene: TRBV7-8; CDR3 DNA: TGTGCCAGCACCCCATGGGGTAGCGGGACTGTGAATGAGCAGTTCTTC; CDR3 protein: CASTPWGSGTVNEQFF
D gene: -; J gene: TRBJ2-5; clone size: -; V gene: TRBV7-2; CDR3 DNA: TGTGCCAGCAGCCCAAGATTAGGAGAGACCCAGTACTTC; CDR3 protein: CASSPRLGETQYF
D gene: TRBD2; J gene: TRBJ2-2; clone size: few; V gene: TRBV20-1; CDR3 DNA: TGCAGTGCAGTGGGGATAGCGGGAGTCACCGGGGAGCTGTTTTTT; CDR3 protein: CSAVGIAGVTGELFF
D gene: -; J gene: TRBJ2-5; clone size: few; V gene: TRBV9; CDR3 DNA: TGTGCCAGCAGCACGGGGAACCAAGAGACCCAGTACTTC; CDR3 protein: CASSTGNQETQYF
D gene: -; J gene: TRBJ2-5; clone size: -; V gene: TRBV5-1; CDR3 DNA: TGCGCCAGCAGCTTGGGACAGATTGAGACCCAGTACTTC; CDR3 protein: CASSLGQIETQYF
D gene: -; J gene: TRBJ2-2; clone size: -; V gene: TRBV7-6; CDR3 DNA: TGTGCCAGCAGCTTGGACGGGTTAGCTATATCAACCTCGAACACCGGGGAGCTGTTTTTT; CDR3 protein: CASSLDGLAISTSNTGELFF
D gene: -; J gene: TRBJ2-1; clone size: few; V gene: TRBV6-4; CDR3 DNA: TGTGCCAGCACCCCAGCGTCCCATGAGCAGTTCTTC; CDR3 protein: CASTPASHEQFF
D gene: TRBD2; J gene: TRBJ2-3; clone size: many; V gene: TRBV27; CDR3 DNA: TGTGCCAGCAGTTTGTATCAATCGGGGGGAGATACGCAGTATTTT; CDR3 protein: CASSLYQSGGDTQYF
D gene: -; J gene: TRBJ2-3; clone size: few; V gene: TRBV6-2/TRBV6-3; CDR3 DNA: TGTGCCAGCAAGGGCCTCACAGATACGCAGTATTTT; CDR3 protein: CASKGLTDTQYF
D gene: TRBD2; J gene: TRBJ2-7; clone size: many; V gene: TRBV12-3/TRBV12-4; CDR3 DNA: TGTGCCAGCGGTCAACTAGCGGGAGCATACGAGCAGTACTTC; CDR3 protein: CASGQLAGAYEQYF
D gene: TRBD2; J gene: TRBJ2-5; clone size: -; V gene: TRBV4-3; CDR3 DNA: TGCGCCAGCAGCCAGGTGTCCCAGGGTAGCGGGATTGAAGAGACCCAGTACTTC; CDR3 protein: CASSQVSQGSGIEETQYF
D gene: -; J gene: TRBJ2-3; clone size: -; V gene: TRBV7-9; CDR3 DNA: TGTGCCAGCAGCTTCCCGTTTGCTAGCACAGATACGCAGTATTTT; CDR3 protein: CASSFPFASTDTQYF
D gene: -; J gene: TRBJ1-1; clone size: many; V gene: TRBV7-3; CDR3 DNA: TGTGCCAGCAGCTTAACGGGATTCGTCACTGAAGCTTTCTTT; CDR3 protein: CASSLTGFVTEAFF
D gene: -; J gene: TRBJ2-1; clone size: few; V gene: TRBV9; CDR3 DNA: TGTGCCAGCAGCTACGAAGGGAGCTCCTACAATGAGCAGTTCTTC; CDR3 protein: CASSYEGSSYNEQFF
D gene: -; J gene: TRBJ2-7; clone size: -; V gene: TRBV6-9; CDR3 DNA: TGTGCCAGCAGTGATTCGAACGGTAGCTCCTACGAGCAGTACTTC; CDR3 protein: CASSDSNGSSYEQYF
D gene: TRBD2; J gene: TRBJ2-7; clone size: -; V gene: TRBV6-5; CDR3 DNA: TGTGCCAGCAGTTATAACCGAGGACTAGCGGGAGTGAAAGAGCAGTACTTC; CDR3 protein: CASSYNRGLAGVKEQYF
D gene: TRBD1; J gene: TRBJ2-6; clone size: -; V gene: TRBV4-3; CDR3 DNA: TGCGCCAGCAGCCGCAGACCCGGGACAGGGGGCTCTGGGGCCAACGTCCTGACTTTC; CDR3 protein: CASSRRPGTGGSGANVLTF
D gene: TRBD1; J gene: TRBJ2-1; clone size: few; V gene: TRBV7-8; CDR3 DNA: TGTGCCAGCACCCGGGACAGGGGGAGAATTTCGAGCTCCTACAATGAGCAGTTCTTC; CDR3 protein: CASTRDRGRISSSYNEQFF
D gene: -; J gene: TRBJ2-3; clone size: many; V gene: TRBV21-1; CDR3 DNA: TGTGCCAACCTCCTGGCGGCCAGATCAGATACGCAGTATTTT; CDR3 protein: CANLLAARSDTQYF
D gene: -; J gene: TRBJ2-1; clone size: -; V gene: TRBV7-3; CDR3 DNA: TGTGCCAGCAGCCTTAACGCGGGCCCGAGCTCCTACAATGAGCAGTTCTTC; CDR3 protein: CASSLNAGPSSYNEQFF
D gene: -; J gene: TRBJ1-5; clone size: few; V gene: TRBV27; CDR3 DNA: TGTGCCAGCAGAGCCCGCGCGGGGGCCCGTCAGCCCCAGCATTTT; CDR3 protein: CASRARAGARQPQHF
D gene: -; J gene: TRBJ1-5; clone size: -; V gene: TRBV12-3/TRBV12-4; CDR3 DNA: TGTGCCAGCAATTTATTACCGTCAGATCAGCCCCAGCATTTT; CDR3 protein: CASNLLPSDQPQHF
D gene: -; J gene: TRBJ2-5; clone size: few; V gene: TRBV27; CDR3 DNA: TGTGCCAGCAGTCAGGGACCCAGAGAGACCCAGTACTTC; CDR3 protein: CASSQGPRETQYF
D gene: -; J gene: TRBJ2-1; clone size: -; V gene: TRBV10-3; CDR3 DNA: TGTGCCATCAGTGACCATGAGGACCCCCGGAGCTCCTACAATGAGCAGTTCTTC; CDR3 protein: CAISDHEDPRSSYNEQFF
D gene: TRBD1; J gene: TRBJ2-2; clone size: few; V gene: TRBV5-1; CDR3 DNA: TGCGCCAGCAGCTTCTCCGGGACAGGGAACACCGGGGAGCTGTTTTTT; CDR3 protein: CASSFSGTGNTGELFF
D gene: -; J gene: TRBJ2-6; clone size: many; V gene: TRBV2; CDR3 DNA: TGTGCCAGCGGGGTCAGCCGCTCTGGGGCCAACGTCCTGACTTTC; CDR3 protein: CASGVSRSGANVLTF
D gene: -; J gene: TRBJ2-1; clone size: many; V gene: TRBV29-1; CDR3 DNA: TGCAGCGTCCTTGACATAAGAACCTACAATGAGCAGTTCTTC; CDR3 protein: CSVLDIRTYNEQFF
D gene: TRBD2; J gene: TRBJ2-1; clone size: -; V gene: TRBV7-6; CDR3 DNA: TGTGCCAGCAGCTTAGGATTCCGGGGGGGCGAGCAGTTCTTC; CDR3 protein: CASSLGFRGGEQFF
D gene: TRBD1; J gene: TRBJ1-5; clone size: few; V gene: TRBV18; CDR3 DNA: TGTGCCAGCTCACCAGAGAGGGTGAGGGGGCCCAATCAGCCCCAGCATTTT; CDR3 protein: CASSPERVRGPNQPQHF
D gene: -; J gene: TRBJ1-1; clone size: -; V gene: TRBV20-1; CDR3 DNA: TGCAGTGCTAGAGATCAGGCCGCGGGTGACACTGAAGCTTTCTTT; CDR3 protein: CSARDQAAGDTEAFF
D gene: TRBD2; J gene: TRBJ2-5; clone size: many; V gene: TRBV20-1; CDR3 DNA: TGCAGTGCTAGAGTGACTAGCGGGAGGGCTTGGGAGACCCAGTACTTC; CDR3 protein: CSARVTSGRAWETQYF
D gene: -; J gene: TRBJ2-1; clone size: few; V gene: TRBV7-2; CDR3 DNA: TGTGCCAGCAGCTTAAAAGGGACCTCCTACAATGAGCAGTTCTTC; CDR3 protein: CASSLKGTSYNEQFF
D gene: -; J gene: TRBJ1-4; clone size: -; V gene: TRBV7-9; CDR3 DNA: TGTGCCAGCAGCTCCGTACCCGTAAAAGAAAAACTGTTTTTT; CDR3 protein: CASSSVPVKEKLFF
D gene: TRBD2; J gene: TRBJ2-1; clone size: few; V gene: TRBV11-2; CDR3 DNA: TGTGCCAGCAGCACCCTAGCGGGAGTGGACAATGAGCAGTTCTTC; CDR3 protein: CASSTLAGVDNEQFF
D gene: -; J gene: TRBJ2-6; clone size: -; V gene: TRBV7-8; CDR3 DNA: TGTGCCAGCAGCTTCTCGGGGGCCAACGGCCTGACTTTC; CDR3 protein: CASSFSGANGLTF
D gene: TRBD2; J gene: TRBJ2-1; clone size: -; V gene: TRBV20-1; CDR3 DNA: TGCAGTGCTAGAGTGACTAGCGGGAGGGCCCTATCCTACAATGAGCAGTTCTTC; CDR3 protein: CSARVTSGRALSYNEQFF
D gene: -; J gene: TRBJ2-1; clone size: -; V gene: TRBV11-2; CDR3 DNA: TGTGCCAGCAGCTTAGATAGGACACTAGGGAATGAGCAGTTCTTC; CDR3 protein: CASSLDRTLGNEQFF
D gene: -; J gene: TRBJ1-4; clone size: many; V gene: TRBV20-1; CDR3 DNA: TGCAGTGCTAGCCCCGGGACTACGGGCGATGAAAAACTGTTTTTT; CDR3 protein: CSASPGTTGDEKLFF
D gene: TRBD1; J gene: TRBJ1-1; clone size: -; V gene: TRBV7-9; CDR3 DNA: TGTGCCAGCAGCTTAGCGGACAGGGAGGCCACTGAAGCTTTCTTT; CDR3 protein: CASSLADREATEAFF